A selection of T cell receptor beta chains follows, all from one sample in a study of OX40 agonist ivuxolimab in advanced cancers. The protocol was immunoSEQ multiplex PCR, while the TCRdb copy is restricted to in-frame clones and leaves out a portion. Here the sample spans more than 60,000 clones, roughly 86% being singletons. This specimen was CD4+ or CD8+ T cells sorted from blood, taken in a trial of the OX40 agonist ivuxolimab. These receptors all stem from an adult with an advanced solid tumor such as melanoma, head and neck, liver or kidney cancer. CDR3s include the opening cysteine and the closing phenylalanine or tryptophan. A D gene is named only where the DNA matches it firmly. Not all rows give a size; the values are once, few, many and, for expanded clones, a class.

J gene: TRBJ2-3; clone size: once; D gene: .; V gene: TRBV28; CDR3 DNA: TGTGCCAGCAGTCGAGGTGGGGACCGCACAGATACGCAGTATTTT; CDR3 protein: CASSRGGDRTDTQYF
J gene: TRBJ2-3; clone size: .; D gene: .; V gene: TRBV29-1; CDR3 DNA: TGCAGCGTTGGGATAGATACGCAGTATTTT; CDR3 protein: CSVGIDTQYF
J gene: TRBJ2-2; clone size: once; D gene: .; V gene: TRBV13; CDR3 DNA: TGTGCCAGCAGCTTAGGTAGCCCCGGGGAGCTGTTTTTT; CDR3 protein: CASSLGSPGELFF
J gene: TRBJ2-1; clone size: .; D gene: .; V gene: TRBV14; CDR3 DNA: TGTGCCAGCAGCCAAGATCGGATGGGGGAGCAGTTCTTC; CDR3 protein: CASSQDRMGEQFF
J gene: TRBJ2-1; clone size: .; D gene: TRBD2; V gene: TRBV10-2; CDR3 DNA: TGCGCCAGCAGCAGACTAGCGGGATACAATGAGCAGTTCTTC; CDR3 protein: CASSRLAGYNEQFF
J gene: TRBJ1-6; clone size: few; D gene: .; V gene: TRBV18; CDR3 DNA: TGTGCCAGCTCCGTGACGGATTATAATTCACCCCTCCACTTT; CDR3 protein: CASSVTDYNSPLHF
J gene: TRBJ2-1; clone size: .; D gene: .; V gene: TRBV7-9; CDR3 DNA: TGTGCCAGCAGCTATATCACGGGAAGGTCCAATGAGCAGTTCTTC; CDR3 protein: CASSYITGRSNEQFF
J gene: TRBJ2-7; clone size: .; D gene: .; V gene: TRBV19; CDR3 DNA: TGTGCCAGTAGAGGTTTCGGACAGTCTCTTAACGAGCAGTACTTC; CDR3 protein: CASRGFGQSLNEQYF
J gene: TRBJ1-4; clone size: .; D gene: .; V gene: TRBV28; CDR3 DNA: TGTGCCAGCAACCTTGGACAGCTTAATGAAAAACTGTTTTTT; CDR3 protein: CASNLGQLNEKLFF
J gene: TRBJ2-5; clone size: .; D gene: .; V gene: TRBV19; CDR3 DNA: TGTGCCAGTAGTCCCCGGGATGGTGACTCCCAGTACTTC; CDR3 protein: CASSPRDGDSQYF
J gene: TRBJ1-1; clone size: .; D gene: .; V gene: TRBV6-1; CDR3 DNA: TGTGCCAGCAGTGCCAGAGGGGTCCCCAAGACTGAAGCTTTCTTT; CDR3 protein: CASSARGVPKTEAFF
J gene: TRBJ1-1; clone size: .; D gene: TRBD1; V gene: TRBV6-1; CDR3 DNA: TGTGCCAGCAACAGGGGGAACACTGAAGCTTTCTTT; CDR3 protein: CASNRGNTEAFF
J gene: TRBJ2-7; clone size: .; D gene: .; V gene: TRBV9; CDR3 DNA: TGTGCCAGCAGCGTAGAACAGGGTGGTTACGAGCAGTACTTC; CDR3 protein: CASSVEQGGYEQYF
J gene: TRBJ2-2; clone size: once; D gene: TRBD1; V gene: TRBV4-1; CDR3 DNA: TGCGCCAGCAGCGCCCGGACAGGGACCGGGGAGCTGTTTTTT; CDR3 protein: CASSARTGTGELFF
J gene: TRBJ2-1; clone size: .; D gene: TRBD1; V gene: TRBV27; CDR3 DNA: TGTGCCAGCAGTTCCCGTCGGGACAGGGAGAGCAATGAGCAGTTCTTC; CDR3 protein: CASSSRRDRESNEQFF
J gene: TRBJ1-3; clone size: .; D gene: .; V gene: TRBV7-3; CDR3 DNA: TGTGCCAGCAAGGGGATCGGGGACACCATATATTTT; CDR3 protein: CASKGIGDTIYF
J gene: TRBJ1-5; clone size: .; D gene: TRBD1; V gene: TRBV5-5; CDR3 DNA: TGTGCCAGCACCCTGACAGGGGTGGAACAGCCCCAGCATTTT; CDR3 protein: CASTLTGVEQPQHF
J gene: TRBJ2-2; clone size: .; D gene: .; V gene: TRBV15; CDR3 DNA: TGTGCCACCAGCAAAGGACCAGTCTCCGTGGGCACCGGGGAGCTGTTTTTT; CDR3 protein: CATSKGPVSVGTGELFF
J gene: TRBJ2-7; clone size: .; D gene: .; V gene: TRBV19; CDR3 DNA: TGTGCCAGTAGTATAGAGGGGGGACATACCTACGAGCAGTACTTC; CDR3 protein: CASSIEGGHTYEQYF
J gene: TRBJ1-1; clone size: .; D gene: .; V gene: TRBV2; CDR3 DNA: TGTGCCAGCAAAGACTCAGGGTTGGGCACTGAAGCTTTCTTT; CDR3 protein: CASKDSGLGTEAFF
J gene: TRBJ2-3; clone size: .; D gene: .; V gene: TRBV4-3; CDR3 DNA: TGCGCCAGCAGCCAACACCCTAGCACAGATACGCAGTATTTT; CDR3 protein: CASSQHPSTDTQYF
J gene: TRBJ2-3; clone size: .; D gene: .; V gene: TRBV5-1; CDR3 DNA: TGCGCCAGCAAGGGTAATGAAAGGCAGTATTTT; CDR3 protein: CASKGNERQYF
J gene: TRBJ2-3; clone size: .; D gene: .; V gene: TRBV7-6; CDR3 DNA: TGTGCCAGCAGCTTAGGCCCTAGGGCAGATACGCAGTATTTT; CDR3 protein: CASSLGPRADTQYF
J gene: TRBJ1-4; clone size: .; D gene: TRBD1; V gene: TRBV5-4; CDR3 DNA: TGTGCCAGCAGCCGGACAGGGGGCCGAGGTGAAAAACTGTTTTTT; CDR3 protein: CASSRTGGRGEKLFF
J gene: TRBJ1-2; clone size: once; D gene: .; V gene: TRBV6-6; CDR3 DNA: TGTGCCAGCAGTTACTCGAGGGGATTCTATGGCTACACCTTC; CDR3 protein: CASSYSRGFYGYTF
J gene: TRBJ1-1; clone size: once; D gene: TRBD1; V gene: TRBV7-2; CDR3 DNA: TGTGCCAGCAGCTTAGAGGGACAGCTGAACACTGAAGCTTTCTTT; CDR3 protein: CASSLEGQLNTEAFF
J gene: TRBJ1-5; clone size: .; D gene: .; V gene: TRBV4-1; CDR3 DNA: TGCGCCAGCAGCCAAGATAGGTCCTCTAATCAGCCCCAGCATTTT; CDR3 protein: CASSQDRSSNQPQHF
J gene: TRBJ1-2; clone size: .; D gene: TRBD1; V gene: TRBV5-6; CDR3 DNA: TGTGCCAGCAGCAGAATCCTTAGTGACAGGGTTGGCTACACCTTC; CDR3 protein: CASSRILSDRVGYTF
J gene: TRBJ2-1; clone size: few; D gene: TRBD2; V gene: TRBV6-6; CDR3 DNA: TGTGCCAGCAGAGCGGGAGAAGTCGGTGAGCAGTTCTTC; CDR3 protein: CASRAGEVGEQFF
J gene: TRBJ2-1; clone size: .; D gene: .; V gene: TRBV27; CDR3 DNA: TGTGCCAGCAGAACGGGGCAGGGGTCCTACAATGAGCAGTTCTTC; CDR3 protein: CASRTGQGSYNEQFF
J gene: TRBJ1-2; clone size: .; D gene: .; V gene: TRBV7-2; CDR3 DNA: TGTGCCAGCAGCAATCGCCCACCCATCTATGGCTACACCTTC; CDR3 protein: CASSNRPPIYGYTF
J gene: TRBJ2-7; clone size: .; D gene: .; V gene: TRBV6-1; CDR3 DNA: TGTGCCAGCAGGTATTCTTCGGGGGCCTACGAGCAGTACTTC; CDR3 protein: CASRYSSGAYEQYF
J gene: TRBJ2-7; clone size: few; D gene: .; V gene: TRBV20-1; CDR3 DNA: TGCAGTGCTCAATCCGGCTACGAGCAGTACTTC; CDR3 protein: CSAQSGYEQYF
J gene: TRBJ2-2; clone size: .; D gene: .; V gene: TRBV4-3; CDR3 DNA: TGCGCCAGCAGCCAGTTTTTAGTGCCCTCGAACACCGGGGAGCTGTTTTTT; CDR3 protein: CASSQFLVPSNTGELFF
J gene: TRBJ2-1; clone size: .; D gene: TRBD2; V gene: TRBV18; CDR3 DNA: TGTGCCAGCTCACCGGGACTAGCGGAACGCTCCTACAATGAGCAGTTCTTC; CDR3 protein: CASSPGLAERSYNEQFF
J gene: TRBJ1-2; clone size: .; D gene: .; V gene: TRBV19; CDR3 DNA: TGTGCCAGTAGGGCCAGACCCGAGAGGGGCCAGATTAGTGGCTACACCTTC; CDR3 protein: CASRARPERGQISGYTF
J gene: TRBJ2-2; clone size: once; D gene: .; V gene: TRBV12-5; CDR3 DNA: TGTGCTAGTGGTTTGCCCGGATTGGTGGCGAACACCGGGGAGCTGTTTTTT; CDR3 protein: CASGLPGLVANTGELFF
J gene: TRBJ1-2; clone size: .; D gene: .; V gene: TRBV6-5; CDR3 DNA: TGTGCCACCAGGTCGGGGGGCCCCTATGGCTACACCTTC; CDR3 protein: CATRSGGPYGYTF
J gene: TRBJ1-2; clone size: once; D gene: .; V gene: TRBV30; CDR3 DNA: TGTGCCTGGAGTGATCGGGGGGTGAAACGCTACACCTTC; CDR3 protein: CAWSDRGVKRYTF
J gene: TRBJ1-5; clone size: .; D gene: .; V gene: TRBV4-3; CDR3 DNA: TGCGCCAGCAGCCAAGATGGTTTGGGTAATCAGCCCCAGCATTTT; CDR3 protein: CASSQDGLGNQPQHF
J gene: TRBJ1-1; clone size: .; D gene: .; V gene: TRBV11-2; CDR3 DNA: TGTGCCAGCAGCTCCAGGGTTAGCACTGAAGCTTTCTTT; CDR3 protein: CASSSRVSTEAFF
J gene: TRBJ2-1; clone size: .; D gene: TRBD2; V gene: TRBV6-1; CDR3 DNA: TGTGCCAGCACCCTCGGGACTAGTTATGAGCAGTTCTTC; CDR3 protein: CASTLGTSYEQFF
J gene: TRBJ1-1; clone size: .; D gene: .; V gene: TRBV5-4; CDR3 DNA: TGTGCCAGCAGCCCCCCCGCGGCCGGAATCAGTGAAGCTTTCTTT; CDR3 protein: CASSPPAAGISEAFF
J gene: TRBJ2-1; clone size: .; D gene: .; V gene: TRBV7-9; CDR3 DNA: TGTGCCAGCACCCCCCTTGAGCAGAATGAGCAGTTCTTC; CDR3 protein: CASTPLEQNEQFF
J gene: TRBJ2-7; clone size: .; D gene: TRBD1; V gene: TRBV19; CDR3 DNA: TGTGCCAGTAGTATTCAACAGGGGGCAATCGAGCAGTACTTC; CDR3 protein: CASSIQQGAIEQYF
J gene: TRBJ1-1; clone size: .; D gene: .; V gene: TRBV6-5; CDR3 DNA: TGTGCCATCAGTGGAGTCCCCGACAGGGAAGCTTTCTTT; CDR3 protein: CAISGVPDREAFF
J gene: TRBJ1-3; clone size: .; D gene: TRBD1; V gene: TRBV5-6; CDR3 DNA: TGTGCCAGCAGCTTGACTAAGGGGGCGGGAGGAAACACCATATATTTT; CDR3 protein: CASSLTKGAGGNTIYF
J gene: TRBJ2-7; clone size: .; D gene: .; V gene: TRBV28; CDR3 DNA: TGTGCCAGCAGTTCCCAGACGGTCGAGCAGTACTTC; CDR3 protein: CASSSQTVEQYF
J gene: TRBJ1-1; clone size: .; D gene: .; V gene: TRBV25-1; CDR3 DNA: TGTGCCAGCAGTTCTACAGGGTACACTGAAGCTTTCTTT; CDR3 protein: CASSSTGYTEAFF
J gene: TRBJ1-5; clone size: once; D gene: .; V gene: TRBV7-3; CDR3 DNA: TGTGCCAGCAGCTTTGACAGGCATCAGCCCCAGCATTTT; CDR3 protein: CASSFDRHQPQHF
J gene: TRBJ1-4; clone size: .; D gene: .; V gene: TRBV6-5; CDR3 DNA: TGTGCCAGTCAGGGGTATAATGAAAAACTGTTTTTT; CDR3 protein: CASQGYNEKLFF
J gene: TRBJ2-2; clone size: .; D gene: .; V gene: TRBV28; CDR3 DNA: TGTGCCAGCGGGTGGCGGCAGGGGCTCATCGGGGAGCTGTTTTTT; CDR3 protein: CASGWRQGLIGELFF
J gene: TRBJ1-1; clone size: .; D gene: .; V gene: TRBV6-6; CDR3 DNA: TGTGCCAGCAGAGATCCGGGGAAGAACACTGAAGCTTTCTTT; CDR3 protein: CASRDPGKNTEAFF